Shown below are 10 T cell receptor beta chains from a single sample sequenced in a study of shared clonotypes between healthy human individuals. The table came from immunoSEQ multiplex PCR; TCRdb's copy has only in-frame clones and leaves some out. Of 2 million to 2.5 million clones detected, around 95% appear once; the ten largest clones hold roughly 0.13%. The sequenced material came from naive CD4+ T cells sorted from blood. Subset given: CD45RA+ positively selected. The origin of the receptors is a man aged 18-30 years in good health.

The chain carries TRBV6-5 and TRBJ2-5; 8 nucleotides match TRBD1. The V and J ends lost 6 bases and 9 bases, in that order; junction bases with no gene match: 6. The CDR3 is made up of 12 amino acids. Germline-derived CDR1 and CDR2 are MNHEY and SVGAGI. The CDR3 sequence is CASRRTGSPQYF. Written as DNA, the CDR3 is TGTGCCAGCAGGCGGACAGGGTCACCCCAGTACTTC.

The chain uses TRBV21-1 and TRBJ1-5. TRBV21-1 represents a pseudogene. This CDR3 spans 17 amino acids. CDR3 residues: CASSKGGVRWSNQPQHF. The CDR3 DNA sequence: TGTGCCAGCAGCAAAGGGGGGGTCAGGTGGAGCAATCAGCCCCAGCATTTT.

The chain is built from TRBV29-1 and TRBJ2-1; D might be TRBD2 (5 bases). Germline CDR1 and CDR2: SQVTM and ANQGSEA. Trimming cost V 2 bases and J 10 bases, with 9 bases left between them. The CDR3 covers 11 residues. CDR3 in DNA: TGCAGCGTTGAACCGGAGCGGGAGCAGTTCTTC. It is translated as CSVEPEREQFF.

This clone was picked up one time. V gene TRBV9 combines with J gene TRBJ1-1, with 8 positions matching TRBD1. V trimming: 0 bases; J trimming: 4 bases; junction bases outside the gene matches: 8. CDR3 length: 16 residues. Germline V gene data show CDR1 as SGDLS and CDR2 as YYNGEE. The CDR3 loop is CASSVVAGGSVTEAFF. CDR3 sequence (DNA): TGTGCCAGCAGCGTAGTGGCAGGGGGCTCGGTCACTGAAGCTTTCTTT.

The gene calls are TRBV10-1 and TRBJ2-7; TRBD2 agrees at 8 bases. The germline V gene encodes CDR1 WNHNN and CDR2 SYGVQD (reference sequence). J lost 4 bases, V lost 3 bases, and 8 bases had no gene match. The CDR3 totals 15 residues. The CDR3 sequence is CASSDSGLGDYEQYF. The CDR3 DNA reads as TGCGCCAGCAGTGATTCGGGACTAGGGGATTACGAGCAGTACTTC.

J is TRBJ2-7 and V is TRBV6-6, with TRBD2 matching over 12 bases. CDR3 size: 15 residues. The V segment lost 6 bases and the J segment 3 bases; nucleotides outside the gene matches: 6. CDR1 is MNHNY and CDR2 is SVGAGI in the germline V gene (reference sequence). The CDR3 DNA is TGTGCCAGCAGCCGACTAGCGGGGGATCTCTACGAGCAGTACTTC. Its protein product is CASSRLAGDLYEQYF.

The chain combines TRBV5-4 with TRBJ2-7; 7 nucleotides agree with TRBD1. Germline loops: CDR1 SGHNT, CDR2 YYREEE (reference sequence). V trimming: 3 bases; J trimming: 0 bases; junction bases outside the gene matches: 15. The CDR3 runs to 18 residues. The CDR3 DNA is TGTGCCAGCAGCTCAATAAAGGGAAGGGACAGCTTCTCCTACGAGCAGTACTTC. Its protein is CASSSIKGRDSFSYEQYF.

This clone was counted a single time. The CDR3 bases are TGTGCCTGGAGTGCTTCGACAGGTGCAACTAATGAAAAACTGTTTTTT. This translates into CAWSASTGATNEKLFF. The chain recombines TRBV30 with TRBJ1-4, with D possibly matching TRBD1 (6 bases). Trimming removed 1 base from V and 0 bases from J, with 12 bases in between. This CDR3 region has 16 residues. Per the germline V gene, CDR1 is GTSNPN and CDR2 is SVGIG (reference sequence).

The gene calls are TRBV10-3 and TRBJ1-1; D is uncertain. Trimming removed 0 bases from V and 7 bases from J, with 12 bases in between. This CDR3 contains 14 residues. Germline assignment: CDR1 ENHRY and CDR2 SYGVKD. CDR3 DNA: TGTGCCATCAGTGAGTCGAGGGCAGGTGATGAAGCTTTCTTT. Its translation is CAISESRAGDEAFF.

The chain carries TRBV30 and TRBJ2-1; D not certain. CDR3 length equals 16 residues. V was shortened by 2 bases and J by 0 bases, with 14 bases between the two germline ends. Germline V gene data show CDR1 as GTSNPN and CDR2 as SVGIG (reference sequence). The CDR3 loop is CAWSRSKMSSYNEQFF. The CDR3 DNA reads TGTGCCTGGAGTCGGAGCAAGATGAGCTCCTACAATGAGCAGTTCTTC.